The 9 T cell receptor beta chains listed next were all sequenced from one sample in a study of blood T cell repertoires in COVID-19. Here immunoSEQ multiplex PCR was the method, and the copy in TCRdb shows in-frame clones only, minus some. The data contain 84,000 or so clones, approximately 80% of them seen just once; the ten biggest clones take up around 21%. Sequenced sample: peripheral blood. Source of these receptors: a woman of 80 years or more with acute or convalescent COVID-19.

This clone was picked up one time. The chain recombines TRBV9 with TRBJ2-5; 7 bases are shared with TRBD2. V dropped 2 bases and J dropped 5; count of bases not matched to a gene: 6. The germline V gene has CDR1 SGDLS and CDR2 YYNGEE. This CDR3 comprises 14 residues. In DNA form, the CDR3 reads TGTGCCAGCAGCGTCCAGGGAGGGAGGGAGACCCAGTACTTC. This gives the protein CASSVQGGRETQYF.

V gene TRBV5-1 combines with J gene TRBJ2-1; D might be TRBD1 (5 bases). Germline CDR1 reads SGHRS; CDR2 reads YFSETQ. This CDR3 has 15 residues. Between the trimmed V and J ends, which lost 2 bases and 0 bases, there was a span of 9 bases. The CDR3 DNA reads TGCGCCAGCAGCTTTACAGGAAGCTCCTACAATGAGCAGTTCTTC. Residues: CASSFTGSSYNEQFF.

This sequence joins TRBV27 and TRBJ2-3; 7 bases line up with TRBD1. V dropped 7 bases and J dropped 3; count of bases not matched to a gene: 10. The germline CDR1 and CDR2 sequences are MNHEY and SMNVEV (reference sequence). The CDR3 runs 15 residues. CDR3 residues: CASTNGDRLTDTQYF. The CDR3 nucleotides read TGTGCCAGCACCAATGGGGACAGACTTACAGATACGCAGTATTTT.

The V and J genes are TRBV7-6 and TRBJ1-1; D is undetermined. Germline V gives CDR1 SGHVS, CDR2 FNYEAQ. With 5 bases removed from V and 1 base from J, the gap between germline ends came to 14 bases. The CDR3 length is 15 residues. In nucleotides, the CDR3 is TGTGCCAGCAGCCTCCGACGGGTGGGGAACACTGAAGCTTTCTTT. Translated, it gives CASSLRRVGNTEAFF.

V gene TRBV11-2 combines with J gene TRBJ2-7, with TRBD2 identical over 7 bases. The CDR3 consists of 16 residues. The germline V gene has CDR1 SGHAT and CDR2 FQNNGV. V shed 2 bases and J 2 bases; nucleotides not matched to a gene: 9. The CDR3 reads CASSLSYGGGTYEQYF. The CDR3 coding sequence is TGTGCCAGCAGCTTATCTTACGGCGGGGGTACCTACGAGCAGTACTTC.

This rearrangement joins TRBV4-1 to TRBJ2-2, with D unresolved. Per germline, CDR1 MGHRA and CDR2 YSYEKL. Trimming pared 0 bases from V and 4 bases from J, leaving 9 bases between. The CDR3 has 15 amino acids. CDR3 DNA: TGCGCCAGCAGCCAAGATGCCCCGAGCACCGGGGAGCTGTTTTTT. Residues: CASSQDAPSTGELFF.

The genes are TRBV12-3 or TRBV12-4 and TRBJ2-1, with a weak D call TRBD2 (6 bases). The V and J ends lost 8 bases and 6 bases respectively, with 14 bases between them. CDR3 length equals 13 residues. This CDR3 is CASCAPTSNEQFF. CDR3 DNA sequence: TGTGCCAGCTGCGCGCCGACTAGCAATGAGCAGTTCTTC.

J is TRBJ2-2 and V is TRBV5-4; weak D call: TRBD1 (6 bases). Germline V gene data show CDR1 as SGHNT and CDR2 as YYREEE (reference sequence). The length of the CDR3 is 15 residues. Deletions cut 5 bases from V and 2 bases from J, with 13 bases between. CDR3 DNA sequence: TGTGCCAGCAGAACCGGGACACTTAACACCGGGGAGCTGTTTTTT. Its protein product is CASRTGTLNTGELFF.

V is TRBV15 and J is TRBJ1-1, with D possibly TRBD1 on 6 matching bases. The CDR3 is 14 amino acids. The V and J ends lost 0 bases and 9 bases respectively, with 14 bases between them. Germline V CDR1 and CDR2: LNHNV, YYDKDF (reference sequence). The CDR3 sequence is CATSRDVGGAQAFF. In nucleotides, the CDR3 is TGTGCCACCAGCAGAGATGTCGGGGGGGCTCAAGCTTTCTTT.